The subject of this entry is one TCR beta chain. The CDR3 is 14 amino acids. The V gene lost 4 bases and the J gene lost 1 base, with 11 bases spanning the gap. CDR1 SGHRS and CDR2 YFSETQ come from the germline V gene. This specimen belongs to a study of CD8 T cells in Susac syndrome. Random-hexamer reverse transcription was applied to about 0.45 to 1 ug RNA. TCRdb reanalysed the immunoSEQ multiplex PCR reads using MiXCR and keeps one entry per CDR3 protein. The sample records approximately 70,000 distinct CDR3 sequences, approximately 95% being singletons. V gene TRBV5-1 combines with J gene TRBJ1-1, with D perhaps matching TRBD1 (5 bases). Input material: CD8+ T cells from PBMCs. This receptor was identified in a human donor in good health. For the CDR3, the DNA is TGCGCCAGCAGCCCCTGGGGCCCGAACACTGAAGCTTTCTTT. This sequence encodes CASSPWGPNTEAFF.